One and the same sample provided the 8 T cell receptor beta chains below, sequenced in a study of T cell responses to AZD1222 COVID-19 vaccine. Repertoires were generated with immunoSEQ multiplex PCR, while TCRdb's copy carries only in-frame clones and drops some. In the table there are over 130,000 clones, roughly nine tenths of which are singletons. This specimen was peripheral blood, taken 28 days after the second dose of the MenACWY control vaccine. These receptor sequences come from an adult who received the MenACWY meningococcal vaccine as a control.

This chain uses TRBV19 with TRBJ2-7; 8 bases fit TRBD1. With 3 bases clipped from V and 3 bases from J, the junction kept 4 bases outside the gene matches. Looked up from germline, CDR1 is LNHDA and CDR2 is SQIVND (reference sequence). The CDR3 is 14 residues long. In DNA, the CDR3 is TGTGCCAGTAGTATTTGGGGACAGGACTACGAGCAGTACTTC. This encodes CASSIWGQDYEQYF.

The chain employs TRBV19 and TRBJ2-3, with 10 bases fitting TRBD1. There are 14 residues in the CDR3. V lost 5 bases and J lost 4; bases outside the gene matches: 3. The germline V gene has CDR1 LNHDA and CDR2 SQIVND (reference sequence). CDR3 sequence reads: CASSPGQGADTQYF. The CDR3 coding sequence is TGTGCCAGTAGTCCCGGACAGGGGGCAGATACGCAGTATTTT.

This chain links TRBV6-5 with TRBJ1-4; D uncertain. The germline V gene has CDR1 MNHEY and CDR2 SVGAGI. Deletions cut 2 bases from V and 0 bases from J, with 10 bases between. This CDR3 comprises 16 residues. The CDR3 region is CASSYDAGSTNEKLFF. DNA for the CDR3: TGTGCCAGCAGTTACGATGCCGGATCAACTAATGAAAAACTGTTTTTT.

This chain uses TRBV10-3 with TRBJ2-2; D perhaps matches TRBD2 (6 bases). The germline V gene has CDR1 ENHRY and CDR2 SYGVKD. This CDR3 contains 16 residues. The V end lost 7 bases, the J end lost 5 bases, and 20 bases lay between the germline ends. Here the CDR3 DNA reads TGTGCCATCACCCGGGGCCGGGGGATGGGGACCGGGGAGCTGTTTTTT. Amino acid sequence: CAITRGRGMGTGELFF.

The CDR3 nucleotides are TGTGCCAGCAGCTTAGCGTTTAGCACAGATACGCAGTATTTT. Translating gives CASSLAFSTDTQYF. This chain connects TRBV7-2 to TRBJ2-3; unclear D gene. The CDR3 is made up of 14 amino acids. The ends were cut back, 0 bases at V and 0 bases at J, with 4 bases in the middle. Germline V gives CDR1 SGHTA, CDR2 FQGNSA.

This sequence joins TRBV5-1 and TRBJ1-1; TRBD1 aligns across 7 bases. V lost 0 bases, J lost 0 bases, and 5 bases stayed unmatched. The germline V gene has CDR1 SGHRS and CDR2 YFSETQ. This CDR3 spans 16 amino acids. CDR3 in DNA: TGCGCCAGCAGCTTGGGAACAGGGGTGATGAACACTGAAGCTTTCTTT. Translated: CASSLGTGVMNTEAFF.

V gene TRBV7-8 combines with J gene TRBJ1-1; 7 bases are a match to TRBD1. The germline V gene encodes CDR1 SGHVS and CDR2 FQNEAQ. The V and J ends lost 1 base and 4 bases, in that order; junction bases with no gene match: 6. This CDR3 comprises 15 residues. CDR3 DNA: TGTGCCAGCAGCTTAGGAGGCAGGGGGGGCACTGAAGCTTTCTTT. This gives the protein CASSLGGRGGTEAFF.

The chain links TRBV14 to TRBJ1-6; 10 nucleotides match TRBD1. Losses at the gene ends were 3 bases for V and 9 bases for J; bases not matched to a gene: 2. The CDR3 spans 14 residues. Looked up from germline, CDR1 is SGHDN and CDR2 is FVKESK. The CDR3 region is CASSQTGGSSPLHF. CDR3 bases: TGTGCCAGCAGCCAGACAGGGGGCAGTTCACCCCTCCACTTT.